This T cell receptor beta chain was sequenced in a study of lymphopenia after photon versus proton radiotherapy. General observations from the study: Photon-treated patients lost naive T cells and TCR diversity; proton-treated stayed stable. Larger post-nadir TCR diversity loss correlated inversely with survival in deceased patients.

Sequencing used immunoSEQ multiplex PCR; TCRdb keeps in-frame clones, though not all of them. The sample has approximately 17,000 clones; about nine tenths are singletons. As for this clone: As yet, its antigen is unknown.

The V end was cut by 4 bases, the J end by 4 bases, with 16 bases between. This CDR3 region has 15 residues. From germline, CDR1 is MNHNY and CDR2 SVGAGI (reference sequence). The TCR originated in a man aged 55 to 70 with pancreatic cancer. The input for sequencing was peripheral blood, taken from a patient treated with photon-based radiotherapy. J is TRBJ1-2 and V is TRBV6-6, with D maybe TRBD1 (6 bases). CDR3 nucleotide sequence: TGTGCCAGCAGTTTTTCTGGGGGCCAGGGCTATGGCTACACCTTC. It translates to CASSFSGGQGYGYTF.